These 20 T cell receptor beta chains were sequenced from one sample in a study of cytomegalovirus exposure and HLA in healthy donors. 13 Jbeta primers and 60 Vbeta primers were used for the PCR. Assay: immunoSEQ multiplex PCR; the TCRdb copy retains only in-frame clones and omits some. This table holds fewer than 200,000 clones, approximately 84% found once. Sample: PBMCs. Receptors originate from a female donor in good health and CMV-seronegative.

V and J are TRBV4-1 and TRBJ2-6; D might be TRBD2 (5 bases). This CDR3 is built from 19 residues. V lost 4 bases and J lost 1, with 20 bases in between. Germline assignment: CDR1 MGHRA and CDR2 YSYEKL. CDR3 sequence: CASSPFEGPAPSGANVLTF. DNA for the CDR3: TGCGCCAGCAGCCCGTTCGAGGGTCCTGCCCCGTCTGGGGCCAACGTCCTGACTTTC.

To note about this clone: Other nucleotide sequences in the sample specify the same CDR3. J is TRBJ2-4 and V is TRBV27, with D perhaps TRBD2 (6 bases). This CDR3 has 14 residues. Trimming removed 5 bases from V and 2 bases from J, with 10 bases in between. CDR1 is MNHEY, CDR2 SMNVEV, per germline (reference sequence). The CDR3 nucleotides read TGTGCCAGCAGTCCAGGACTAACCAAAAACATTCAGTACTTC. Protein product: CASSPGLTKNIQYF.

The chain is built from TRBV5-6 and TRBJ2-7; D uncertain. Trimming stripped 1 base from V and 6 bases from J, with 8 bases between. The CDR3 runs to 12 residues. Germline CDR1 and CDR2: SGHDT and YYEEEE. The CDR3 DNA follows: TGTGCCAGCAGCTTGACTCAATTCGAGCAGTACTTC. Amino acids: CASSLTQFEQYF.

This chain uses TRBV19 with TRBJ2-7; 11 positions agree with TRBD2. The J segment lost 6 bases and the V segment lost 1 base, leaving 2 bases of the junction unmatched. Germline values: CDR1 LNHDA, CDR2 SQIVND (reference sequence). The CDR3 is 14 amino acids. CDR3 DNA: TGTGCCAGTAGTATAGGTGGGACTAGCGGCGAGCAGTACTTC. Amino acid sequence: CASSIGGTSGEQYF. Full variable domain (rest looked up from reference TRBV19 and TRBJ2-7): DGGITQSPKYLFRKEGQNVTLSCEQNLNHDAMYWYRQDPGQGLRLIYYSQIVNDFQKGDIAEGYSVSREKKESFPLTVTSAQKNPTAFYLCASSIGGTSGEQYFGPGTRLTVT.

In its sample, this clone was seen a few times. V usage is TRBV7-9 and J usage is TRBJ2-1; 8 bases agree with TRBD2. V shed 5 bases and J 10 bases; nucleotides not matched to a gene: 10. CDR1 is SEHNR and CDR2 is FQNEAQ in the germline V gene (reference sequence). The CDR3 loop spans 14 amino acids. CDR3 in DNA: TGTGCCAGCAGCCCAACACCTACTAGCGGAGAGCAGTTCTTC. Encoded protein: CASSPTPTSGEQFF.

The chain employs TRBV28 and TRBJ1-4, with TRBD1 matching 10 bases. Unmatched junction bases numbered 8, after V lost 6 bases and J lost 4 bases. CDR3 length equals 16 residues. Per the germline V gene, CDR1 is MDHEN and CDR2 is SYDVKM. CDR3 region: CASSPTGTGDNEKLFF. The CDR3 nucleotides are TGTGCCAGCAGCCCTACAGGGACAGGGGATAATGAAAAACTGTTTTTT.

This clone was detected many times. The chain carries TRBV6-5 and TRBJ2-2, with D unresolved. V was shortened by 5 bases and J by 4 bases, with 5 bases between the two germline ends. The germline CDR1 and CDR2 sequences are MNHEY and SVGAGI. The CDR3 has 12 residues. The CDR3: CASSIFTGELFF. CDR3 bases: TGTGCCAGCAGTATCTTCACCGGGGAGCTGTTTTTT.

The chain recombines TRBV7-8 with TRBJ1-4, with 7 bases matching TRBD1. With V trimmed by 1 base and J by 0 bases, 5 bases remained unmatched. In germline, CDR1 is SGHVS, CDR2 FQNEAQ. This CDR3 contains 17 residues. The CDR3 sequence is CASSLGQGITTNEKLFF. The CDR3, as DNA: TGTGCCAGCAGCTTAGGACAGGGAATTACAACTAATGAAAAACTGTTTTTT.

The gene calls are TRBV6-5 and TRBJ2-6; 10 nucleotides match TRBD1. The germline V gene has CDR1 MNHEY and CDR2 SVGAGI. The CDR3 length is 15 residues. Trimming cost V 6 bases and J 5 bases; bases outside gene matches: 4. This chain's CDR3 is CASRRQGARANVLTF. For the CDR3, the DNA is TGTGCCAGCAGGAGACAGGGGGCCCGGGCCAACGTCCTGACTTTC.

V is TRBV19 and J is TRBJ1-5; 8 bases are a match to TRBD1. The CDR3 loop spans 13 amino acids. Germline CDR1 is LNHDA and CDR2 is SQIVND (reference sequence). V lost 6 bases, J lost 6 bases, and 4 bases stayed unmatched. CDR3 loop: CASSEQGAQPQHF. CDR3 DNA sequence: TGTGCCAGTAGCGAGCAGGGGGCTCAGCCCCAGCATTTT.

Note on this clone: The junction does not match germline at one end; this may be a read error. This chain uses TRBV5-1 with TRBJ2-1; 16 bases match TRBD2. The CDR3 has 13 residues. Germline CDR1 SGHRS, CDR2 YFSETQ. The CDR3 DNA follows: TGCGCCAGCAGCCTGGGACTAGCGGGAGGGCCTGTCTTC. Protein sequence: CASSLGLAGGPVF.

This clone was seen only once. This chain joins TRBV5-1 and TRBJ2-5; TRBD2 matches at 9 bases. The junction had 12 bases not matched to a gene; V was cut back by 4 bases and J by 5 bases. This CDR3 comprises 16 residues. The germline V gene encodes CDR1 SGHRS and CDR2 YFSETQ. CDR3 protein: CASSPYGSGGLETQYF. Here the CDR3 DNA reads TGCGCCAGCAGCCCCTACGGTAGCGGGGGCCTGGAGACCCAGTACTTC.

The chain carries TRBV2 and TRBJ2-3; possible D gene TRBD1, 6 bases. Trimming took off 6 bases at V and 6 bases at J, with 19 bases between the two ends. This CDR3 comprises 15 residues. The germline CDR1 and CDR2 sequences are SNHLY and FYNNEI. The CDR3 DNA reads TGTGCCAGCAGGTGGACAGTTGGCGAGTGGGATACGCAGTATTTT. Translated: CASRWTVGEWDTQYF.

The CDR3 spells CASSSPRTTNEKLFF. CDR3 nucleotide sequence: TGTGCCAGTAGTAGCCCCAGGACAACTAATGAAAAACTGTTTTTT. V is TRBV19 and J is TRBJ1-4; D remains unclear. V shed 4 bases and J shed 0 bases, with 9 bases lying between them. The CDR3 contains 15 residues. Germline CDR1 is LNHDA and CDR2 is SQIVND (reference sequence).

This rearrangement joins TRBV7-2 to TRBJ2-5; TRBD1 matches at 7 bases. V was clipped by 5 bases and J by 2 bases; unmatched bases: 5. CDR3 length equals 14 residues. The V gene's germline CDR1 is SGHTA and CDR2 FQGNSA. The CDR3: CASSQPGQQETQYF. The CDR3 DNA is TGTGCCAGCAGCCAACCGGGACAGCAAGAGACCCAGTACTTC.

The chain combines TRBV27 with TRBJ1-2, with D perhaps TRBD1 (5 bases). Germline loops: CDR1 MNHEY, CDR2 SMNVEV (reference sequence). The CDR3 is 13 residues long. V was cut by 6 bases and J by 5 bases, with 13 bases left in between. CDR3 sequence: CASSRGGYYGYTF. The CDR3 DNA follows: TGTGCCAGCAGCCGGGGGGGTTATTATGGCTACACCTTC.

The rearrangement uses TRBV7-9 and TRBJ1-1, with D maybe TRBD1 (6 bases). Germline CDR1 reads SEHNR; CDR2 reads FQNEAQ (reference sequence). The V end was cut by 3 bases, the J end by 2 bases, with 10 bases between. This CDR3 region has 14 residues. CDR3 nucleotides: TGTGCCAGCAGCTTTTTACAGGGTAACACTGAAGCTTTCTTT. Amino acid sequence: CASSFLQGNTEAFF.

The chain carries TRBV9 and TRBJ2-5; TRBD2 matches at 12 bases. Losses at the gene ends were 0 bases for V and 4 bases for J; bases not matched to a gene: 10. The CDR3 is 18 residues long. CDR1 and CDR2 from the germline V gene are SGDLS and YYNGEE. The CDR3 loop is CASSVGPSGGAVGETQYF. The CDR3 region has the DNA TGTGCCAGCAGCGTAGGCCCTAGCGGGGGGGCGGTGGGAGAGACCCAGTACTTC.

V is TRBV27 and J is TRBJ2-3; 8 bases are a match to TRBD1. Unmatched junction bases numbered 13, after V lost 8 bases and J lost 3 bases. There are 16 residues in the CDR3. Germline V gene data show CDR1 as MNHEY and CDR2 as SMNVEV (reference sequence). The CDR3: CASSGGPGQETDTQYF. The CDR3 bases are TGTGCCAGCTCAGGGGGACCGGGACAGGAGACAGATACGCAGTATTTT.

This clone showed up just a few times. The gene calls are TRBV5-1 and TRBJ2-1; 12 nucleotides agree with TRBD2. V lost 5 bases, J lost 6 bases, and 6 bases stayed unmatched. From germline, CDR1 is SGHRS and CDR2 YFSETQ. CDR3 length: 15 amino acids. CDR3 DNA sequence: TGCGCCAGCAGTAAACCGGGACTAGCGGGCAATGAGCAGTTCTTC. Amino acids: CASSKPGLAGNEQFF.